The 18 T cell receptor beta chains below come from one sample, sequenced in a study of response to subunit inactivated influenza vaccine. TCRdb passed the RT-PCR reads through MiXCR, listing each CDR3 protein once. The sample holds a few hundred thousand distinct CDR3 sequences, around 15% seen once. The sample consisted of PBMCs from blood, taken roughly 13 days after vaccination. The receptors originated from a man over 45 who received an inactivated influenza vaccine.

At least ten counts were recorded for this clonotype. The rearrangement joins TRBV20-1 to TRBJ2-3, with 8 bases aligning to TRBD2. V dropped 3 bases and J dropped 1; count of bases not matched to a gene: 6. In germline, CDR1 is DFQATT, CDR2 SNEGSKA (reference sequence). The CDR3 is 15 residues long. In DNA, the CDR3 is TGCAGTGCTAGTGACCTAGCGGGTGGCACAGATACGCAGTATTTT. Translating it yields CSASDLAGGTDTQYF.

This rearrangement joins TRBV13 to TRBJ1-2; D might be TRBD1 (6 bases). Trimming took 5 bases from V and 7 from J, leaving 14 bases between them. The CDR3 runs 13 residues. CDR1 and CDR2 from the germline V gene are PRHDT and FYEKMQ (reference sequence). CDR3 in DNA: TGTGCCAGCAGCACAGGGACCCAGACTGGCTACACCTTC. It yields the protein CASSTGTQTGYTF.

V and J are TRBV28 and TRBJ2-5; D is perhaps TRBD1 (7 bases). Germline loops: CDR1 MDHEN, CDR2 SYDVKM. This CDR3 has 13 amino acids. Trimming removed 6 bases from V and 2 bases from J, with 10 bases in between. The CDR3 nucleotides read TGTGCCAGCAGGGAGGGACAGCAAGAGACCCAGTACTTC. Its translation is CASREGQQETQYF.

This clonotype was observed at least ten times. This chain links TRBV6-2 or TRBV6-3 with TRBJ1-5; D not certain. The germline CDR1 and CDR2 sequences are MNHEY and SVGEGT. This CDR3 spans 12 amino acids. Trimming took off 6 bases at V and 1 base at J, with 4 bases between the two ends. The CDR3 protein is CASRDSNQPQHF. DNA of the CDR3: TGTGCCAGCAGGGACAGCAATCAGCCCCAGCATTTT.

This clonotype has only a few counts. The V and J genes are TRBV21-1 and TRBJ1-5. TRBV21-1 represents a pseudogene. The CDR3 has 15 residues. The DNA of the CDR3 is TGTGCCAGCAGCCCCTCGAAAGTAAGCAATCAGCCCCAGCATTTT. Translating gives CASSPSKVSNQPQHF.

The table lists this clonotype with many counts. The rearrangement links TRBV7-2 to TRBJ2-1, with D hard to call. The V and J ends lost 2 bases and 6 bases respectively, with 8 bases between them. CDR1 SGHTA and CDR2 FQGNSA come from the germline V gene. This CDR3 has 13 amino acids. The CDR3 nucleotides are TGTGCCAGCAGCTTAATCCGAATCAATGAGCAGTTCTTC. Translation gives CASSLIRINEQFF.

The chain recombines TRBV27 with TRBJ2-1; 7 bases fit TRBD2. Germline V gives CDR1 MNHEY, CDR2 SMNVEV (reference sequence). The V and J ends lost 1 base and 9 bases, in that order; junction bases with no gene match: 6. The CDR3 runs to 14 residues. The CDR3 loop reads CASSLYRTRGEQFF. In DNA, the CDR3 is TGTGCCAGCAGTTTATATCGGACTAGGGGTGAGCAGTTCTTC.

This clonotype was counted only a few times. The V and J genes are TRBV6-2 or TRBV6-3 and TRBJ2-2; D is possibly TRBD1 (5 bases). CDR3 length: 18 amino acids. V dropped 2 bases and J dropped 0 bases, with 16 bases sitting between them. The V gene's germline CDR1 is MNHEY and CDR2 SVGEGT. CDR3: CASSYPSRVRANTGELFF. CDR3 nucleotide sequence: TGTGCCAGCAGTTACCCGTCCAGGGTGCGAGCGAACACCGGGGAGCTGTTTTTT.

This clonotype came up a few times. The J gene is TRBJ1-2, the V gene TRBV7-2; maybe TRBD1 (5 bases). This CDR3 region has 13 residues. In germline, CDR1 is SGHTA, CDR2 FQGNSA. Trimming pared 8 bases from V and 7 bases from J, leaving 17 bases between. CDR3 region: CASRRDVKGGYTF. Written as DNA, the CDR3 is TGTGCCAGCCGACGGGACGTCAAGGGTGGCTACACCTTC. The complete variable domain, with remaining parts taken from reference TRBV7-2 and TRBJ1-2, reads GAGVSQSPSNKVTEKGKDVELRCDPISGHTALYWYRQSLGQGLEFLIYFQGNSAPDKSGLPSDRFSAERTGGSVSTLTIQRTQQEDSAVYLCASRRDVKGGYTFGSGTRLTVV.

The chain has TRBV28 and TRBJ2-5, with D perhaps matching TRBD1 or TRBD2 (5 bases each). This CDR3 spans 14 amino acids. The ends were cut back, 5 bases at V and 0 bases at J, with 10 bases in the middle. The germline CDR1 and CDR2 sequences are MDHEN and SYDVKM. The CDR3 is CASSPMGHQETQYF. As DNA, the CDR3 is TGTGCCAGCAGTCCCATGGGACACCAAGAGACCCAGTACTTC.

The chain links TRBV12-3 or TRBV12-4 to TRBJ1-1; maybe TRBD1 (6 bases). This CDR3 has 14 residues. V shed 6 bases and J shed 1 base, with 12 bases lying between them. The CDR3 loop reads CASRVGGANTEAFF. DNA for the CDR3: TGTGCCAGCAGGGTCGGGGGGGCGAACACTGAAGCTTTCTTT.

This clonotype was seen only a few times. In DNA, the CDR3 is TGTGCCAGTGGGGTTGGGAATGAAAAACTGTTTTTT. This codes for CASGVGNEKLFF. The chain links TRBV2 to TRBJ1-4; no reliable D call. CDR1 and CDR2 from the germline V gene are SNHLY and FYNNEI. V was clipped by 9 bases and J by 5 bases, with 10 bases between them. The CDR3 loop spans 12 amino acids.

This clonotype was observed a few times. The chain links TRBV5-1 to TRBJ2-7, with 7 positions matching TRBD1. V gave up 4 bases and J gave up 3 bases; unmatched junction bases: 7. The germline CDR1 and CDR2 sequences are SGHRS and YFSETQ. The CDR3 sequence is 14 residues long. The CDR3 DNA reads as TGCGCCAGCAGCCCAACCGGGACAGTCTACGAGCAGTACTTC. Its translation: CASSPTGTVYEQYF.

This clonotype has a handful of counts. The chain has TRBV20-1 and TRBJ2-5; tentative D call: TRBD1 (6 bases). Trimming took 2 bases from V and 5 from J, leaving 21 bases between them. Germline lookup yields CDR1 DFQATT and CDR2 SNEGSKA (reference sequence). The CDR3 is 16 amino acids. The CDR3 is CSARSPQGRGWETQYF. CDR3 DNA: TGCAGTGCTAGATCCCCGCAGGGGAGAGGATGGGAGACCCAGTACTTC.

J is TRBJ2-5 and V is TRBV3-1; D possibly corresponds to TRBD2 (6 bases). Per the germline V gene, CDR1 is LGHDT and CDR2 is YNNKEL (reference sequence). The CDR3 has 14 residues. Trimming pared 6 bases from V and 2 bases from J, leaving 13 bases between. CDR3 nucleotides: TGTGCCAGCAGTCGGGACTTTACTCAAGAGACCCAGTACTTC. Its protein is CASSRDFTQETQYF.

Many counts were recorded for this clonotype. V usage is TRBV11-2 and J usage is TRBJ2-3, with TRBD2 matching 12 bases. This CDR3 is 18 amino acids long. Per the germline V gene, CDR1 is SGHAT and CDR2 is FQNNGV. Trimming took 5 bases from V and 2 from J; bases not matched to a gene: 11. Here the CDR3 reads CASSPQGLAGPHTDTQYF. The CDR3 bases are TGTGCCAGCAGCCCTCAAGGACTAGCGGGGCCCCACACAGATACGCAGTATTTT.

The J gene is TRBJ2-1, the V gene TRBV19; 13 positions agree with TRBD2. Unmatched junction bases numbered 5, after V lost 3 bases and J lost 9 bases. The germline V gene encodes CDR1 LNHDA and CDR2 SQIVND (reference sequence). The CDR3 extends over 15 amino acids. CDR3 protein: CASSIRTSGRSEQFF. CDR3 sequence (DNA): TGTGCCAGTAGTATCCGGACTAGCGGGAGAAGTGAGCAGTTCTTC. Supplemented by reference TRBV19 and TRBJ2-1, the full variable domain reads DGGITQSPKYLFRKEGQNVTLSCEQNLNHDAMYWYRQDPGQGLRLIYYSQIVNDFQKGDIAEGYSVSREKKESFPLTVTSAQKNPTAFYLCASSIRTSGRSEQFFGPGTRLTVL.

This clonotype has a handful of counts. The chain employs TRBV28 and TRBJ1-1; maybe TRBD1 (5 bases). V was clipped by 0 bases and J by 9 bases, with 11 bases between them. The CDR3 runs to 13 residues. Germline-derived CDR1 and CDR2 are MDHEN and SYDVKM. The DNA for the CDR3 is TGTGCCAGCAGTTTATGGGACAATTCTAAAGCTTTCTTT. The encoded protein is CASSLWDNSKAFF.